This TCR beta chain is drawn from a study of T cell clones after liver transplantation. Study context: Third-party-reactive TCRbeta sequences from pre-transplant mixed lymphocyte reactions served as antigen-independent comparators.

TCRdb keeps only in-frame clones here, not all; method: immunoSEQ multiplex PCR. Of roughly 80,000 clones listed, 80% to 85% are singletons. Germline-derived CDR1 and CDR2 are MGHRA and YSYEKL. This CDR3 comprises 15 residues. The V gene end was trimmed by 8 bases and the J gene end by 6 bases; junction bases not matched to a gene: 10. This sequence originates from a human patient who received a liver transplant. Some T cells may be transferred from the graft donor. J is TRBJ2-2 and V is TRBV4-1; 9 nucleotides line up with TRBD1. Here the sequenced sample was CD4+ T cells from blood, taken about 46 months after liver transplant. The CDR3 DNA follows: TGCGCCAGCGCCAAACGGGACAGGGAAGCCGGGGAGCTGTTTTTT. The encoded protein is CASAKRDREAGELFF.